The entry below describes one TCR beta chain. Its specificity is not known. This entry comes from a study of shared clonotypes between healthy human individuals. About the research overall: Each donor had three CD4 naive, three CD4 memory, two CD8 naive and one CD8 memory plate.

Positively selected for CCR7, the CD45RO-negative cells used as naive CD8 cells excluded terminally differentiated effector memory CD45RA+ cells. Here immunoSEQ multiplex PCR was the method, and the copy in TCRdb shows in-frame clones only, minus some. Here the sample spans roughly 550,000 clones, over 95% being singletons. The trim removed 5 bases at V and 2 bases at J, leaving 7 bases unmatched. The CDR3 runs 14 residues. Germline loops: CDR1 SQVTM, CDR2 ANQGSEA. Findings and limits, study-wide: Despite large depth, rarefaction showed incomplete sorted-subset sequencing. The four-donor shared clonotypes exceeded non-shared clonotypes in generation probability, with non-shared ones scoring lower. Compared with memory subsets, naive subsets generally had larger estimated richness.

The sequencing input was naive CD8+ T cells sorted from blood. This TCR was recovered from a woman in her twenties or thirties in good health. The chain links TRBV29-1 to TRBJ2-7; 9 bases match TRBD1. In DNA form, the CDR3 reads TGCAGCGTTTCGAGCCGGGACAGGGCCTACGAGCAGTACTTC. This translates into CSVSSRDRAYEQYF.